This T cell receptor (beta chain) stems from a study of graft-versus-host responses after intestinal transplantation. Study summary: As for transplant type, recipients had multivisceral, liver-intestinal, or isolated intestinal grafts. Induction using anti-thymocyte globulin, followed by tacrolimus and steroids for two to four years, was given to all recipients. Findings and limits, study-wide: The marrow of recipients harbored GvH clones, and ileum or blood showed some of them first.

Assay used: immunoSEQ multiplex PCR; TCRdb lists only in-frame clones, some missing. The sample lists over 80,000 clones, roughly nine tenths occurring once. Turning to this clone: Its antigen is not identified.

Germline lookup yields CDR1 MDHEN and CDR2 SYDVKM. CDR3 length equals 15 residues. Losses at the gene ends were 10 bases for V and 4 bases for J; bases not matched to a gene: 8. This sequence was found in a human donor who was the organ donor for an intestinal transplant. Sequenced material: unstimulated CD4+ T cells sorted from spleen or lymph node cells, taken before transplant. V and J are TRBV28 and TRBJ1-6, with 9 nucleotides matching TRBD1. CDR3 DNA: TGTGCCACCGTAGCCGGGACAGGGTATAATTCACCCCTCCACTTT. This translates into CATVAGTGYNSPLHF.